The 30 T cell receptor beta chains in this list originate from one sample, sequenced in a study of human T cells and chemical hapten exposure. TCRdb ran MiXCR on the RACE reads and lists one entry per CDR3 protein. Among about 120,000 distinct CDR3 sequences listed, roughly 13% were seen once. Time point here: patch test 1, 2 weeks after DPC sensitization. As for treatment: therapeutic diphenylcyclopropenone sensitization with weekly scalp DPC. Sequencing used whole blood, obtained in connection with sensitization to the hapten diphenylcyclopropenone (DPC). These receptors all come from a man aged 18-30 years with alopecia areata. Some clones in this sample may be carry-over from other donors' samples.

The chain uses TRBV4-3 and TRBJ1-3; D unclear. With 0 bases removed from V and 0 bases from J, the gap between germline ends came to 6 bases. Germline CDR1 and CDR2: LGHNA and YSLEER. The CDR3 contains 15 residues. The CDR3 here is CASSQEAGSGNTIYF. Here the CDR3 DNA reads TGCGCCAGCAGCCAAGAGGCCGGCTCTGGAAACACCATATATTTT.

J is TRBJ1-4 and V is TRBV4-1; D is ambiguous. The germline V and J ends were trimmed by 4 bases and 6 bases, with 6 bases remaining between them. This CDR3 contains 12 residues. CDR1 and CDR2 from the germline V gene are MGHRA and YSYEKL. The CDR3 coding sequence is TGCGCCAGCAGCCCAAATCATGAAAAACTGTTTTTT. This sequence encodes CASSPNHEKLFF.

The rearrangement uses TRBV5-5 and TRBJ2-6, with D unresolved. The V gene's germline CDR1 is SGHKS and CDR2 YYEKEE (reference sequence). The CDR3 spans 17 residues. V was shortened by 1 base and J by 3 bases, with 14 bases between the two germline ends. CDR3 region: CASSLPNVIVGANVLTF. The CDR3 DNA reads as TGTGCCAGCAGCTTGCCGAACGTAATTGTTGGGGCCAACGTCCTGACTTTC.

V is TRBV6-6 and J is TRBJ1-1; D is uncertain. V lost 5 bases to trimming and J lost 1 base, with 11 bases between them. This CDR3 has 14 amino acids. The germline V gene has CDR1 MNHNY and CDR2 SVGAGI (reference sequence). The CDR3 is CASSVGGRNTEAFF. In nucleotides, the CDR3 is TGTGCCAGCAGTGTCGGCGGAAGGAACACTGAAGCTTTCTTT.

This clonotype has a count of ten or more. The chain couples TRBV20-1 to TRBJ1-1; tentatively, D is TRBD1 (6 bases). CDR1 is DFQATT and CDR2 is SNEGSKA in the germline V gene (reference sequence). The CDR3 runs to 17 residues. The V end was cut by 0 bases, the J end by 5 bases, with 22 bases between. The CDR3 sequence: CSARDRRTVFAGTEAFF. The CDR3 coding sequence is TGCAGTGCTAGAGATCGACGGACAGTTTTCGCGGGAACTGAAGCTTTCTTT.

As for this clonotype: An end of the junction differs from the germline gene, which may be a read error. The chain combines TRBV18 with TRBJ1-1; D uncertain. This CDR3 contains 14 residues. Per the germline V gene, CDR1 is KGHSH and CDR2 is LQKENI. This CDR3 is CASSALVRNSEAFF. Here the CDR3 DNA reads TGTGCCAGCTCAGCTTTAGTTAGGAACTCTGAAGCTTTCTTT.

The rearrangement links TRBV29-1 to TRBJ1-1; D gene unclear. V was trimmed by 2 bases and J by 1 base, leaving 5 bases between them. The CDR3 spans 12 residues. Per germline, CDR1 SQVTM and CDR2 ANQGSEA. The CDR3 loop reads CSVELGNTEAFF. The CDR3 DNA is TGCAGCGTTGAACTGGGGAACACTGAAGCTTTCTTT.

The chain uses TRBV7-8 and TRBJ1-5; TRBD1 agrees at 9 bases. CDR3 size: 15 residues. Germline V CDR1 and CDR2: SGHVS, FQNEAQ. After removal of 5 bases from V and 7 bases from J, the junction contained 9 bases not matched to a gene. CDR3 region: CASSPRTGAQQPQHF. The CDR3 nucleotides read TGTGCCAGCAGCCCGCGGACAGGGGCACAACAGCCCCAGCATTTT.

This clonotype has a handful of counts. This chain connects TRBV4-3 to TRBJ1-2; D is perhaps TRBD1 (6 bases). The CDR3 totals 15 residues. Looked up from germline, CDR1 is LGHNA and CDR2 is YSLEER. V was shortened by 0 bases and J by 4 bases, with 12 bases between the two germline ends. For the CDR3, the DNA is TGCGCCAGCAGCCAAGAGGGGGGCTTCGGCTATGGCTACACCTTC. Translating gives CASSQEGGFGYGYTF.

This clonotype occurred a few times. The chain carries TRBV18 and TRBJ2-7; 8 bases agree with TRBD1. The germline V gene encodes CDR1 KGHSH and CDR2 LQKENI. V lost 5 bases and J lost 4; bases outside the gene matches: 7. The CDR3 length is 14 residues. The CDR3: CASSTPGQEYEQYV. The CDR3 region has the DNA TGTGCCAGCTCAACCCCGGGACAGGAGTACGAGCAGTACGTC.

This chain joins TRBV18 and TRBJ2-2; D gene ambiguous. Germline CDR1 is KGHSH and CDR2 is LQKENI. The V end lost 2 bases, the J end lost 2 bases, and 9 bases lay between the germline ends. The CDR3 sequence is 15 residues long. CDR3 nucleotide sequence: TGTGCCAGCTCACCAGGTCAGGCCAACACCGGGGAGCTGTTTTTT. Translation: CASSPGQANTGELFF.

In this sample, this clonotype turned up many times. The J gene is TRBJ2-3, the V gene TRBV6-2 or TRBV6-3, with D tentatively TRBD2 (5 bases). Germline-derived CDR1 and CDR2 are MNHEY and SVGEGT. Deletions cut 4 bases from V and 4 bases from J, with 6 bases between. The CDR3 is 12 residues long. The CDR3 sequence: CASSWTADTQYF. CDR3 in DNA: TGTGCCAGCAGTTGGACTGCAGATACGCAGTATTTT.

This clonotype was counted at least ten times. This chain connects TRBV6-5 to TRBJ2-4, with D tentatively TRBD2 (5 bases). Trimming took 5 bases from V and 6 from J, leaving 17 bases between them. Germline V lookup: CDR1 MNHEY, CDR2 SVGAGI. The CDR3 extends over 15 amino acids. As DNA, the CDR3 is TGTGCCAGCAGTCCCTCCGCGGGTGAAGGAAACATTCAGTACTTC. Protein: CASSPSAGEGNIQYF.

The chain is built from TRBV28 and TRBJ1-3; D is uncertain. Per the germline V gene, CDR1 is MDHEN and CDR2 is SYDVKM. This CDR3 has 12 residues. Trimming pared 7 bases from V and 1 base from J, leaving 5 bases between. CDR3 sequence reads: CASTVSGNTIYF. Written as DNA, the CDR3 is TGTGCCAGCACGGTTTCTGGAAACACCATATATTTT.

In its sample, this clonotype was seen a few times. The chain links TRBV2 to TRBJ2-1; D ambiguous. Germline V gives CDR1 SNHLY, CDR2 FYNNEI. The germline V and J ends were trimmed by 0 bases and 1 base, with 10 bases remaining between them. This CDR3 region has 16 residues. CDR3 loop: CASSEAPGLSYNEQFF. CDR3 nucleotide sequence: TGTGCCAGCAGTGAAGCGCCCGGTCTATCCTACAATGAGCAGTTCTTC.

The genes are TRBV7-8 and TRBJ1-5; perhaps TRBD1 as D (6 bases). V lost 1 base and J lost 6, with 19 bases in between. Germline assignment: CDR1 SGHVS and CDR2 FQNEAQ. CDR3 length equals 17 residues. In nucleotides, the CDR3 is TGTGCCAGCAGCTTAGAACCACAGGGTGGTCGAGGTCAGCCCCAGCATTTT. Amino acid sequence: CASSLEPQGGRGQPQHF.

This clonotype was detected a few times. The V call is TRBV4-3, the J call TRBJ2-7; either TRBD1 or TRBD2 may fit D (5 bases each). CDR1 and CDR2 from the germline V gene are LGHNA and YSLEER. The CDR3 totals 15 residues. V shed 0 bases and J shed 2 bases, with 11 bases lying between them. This CDR3 reads CASSQDRGPTYEQYV. For the CDR3, the DNA is TGCGCCAGCAGCCAAGATCGGGGCCCTACCTACGAGCAGTACGTC.

This clonotype was counted a few times. V gene TRBV5-4 combines with J gene TRBJ1-4, with a tentative D call TRBD1 (5 bases). Germline CDR1 is SGHNT and CDR2 is YYREEE (reference sequence). V was clipped by 5 bases and J by 0 bases, with 17 bases between them. CDR3 size: 17 residues. CDR3 sequence reads: CASRDGRGGSTNEKLFF. The CDR3 bases are TGTGCCAGCAGGGACGGAAGGGGCGGCTCAACTAATGAAAAACTGTTTTTT.

This clonotype turned up a few times. The rearrangement links TRBV11-2 to TRBJ2-5; D may be TRBD2 (5 bases). Trimming removed 5 bases at V and 3 bases at J, with 19 bases between. The CDR3 totals 16 residues. Germline CDR1 and CDR2: SGHAT and FQNNGV. Written as DNA, the CDR3 is TGTGCCAGCAGCAAACGGACTCTATTTAGGGAAGAGACCCAGTACTTC. Its translation is CASSKRTLFREETQYF.

Comments on this clonotype: A much larger clone differs by one base, so this may be a read error. In nucleotides, the CDR3 is TGTGCCAGCAGCCCGCCCCTAAAGAAGAATAAGCAGTTCTTC. Its protein product is CASSPPLKKNKQFF. This chain links TRBV11-2 with TRBJ2-1, with unresolved D. From germline, CDR1 is SGHAT and CDR2 FQNNGV. The CDR3 is 14 amino acids. V lost 5 bases and J lost 11, with 19 bases in between.

This clonotype was counted at least ten times. The chain recombines TRBV5-4 with TRBJ2-1; 12 bases fit TRBD2. This CDR3 has 19 amino acids. CDR1 and CDR2 from the germline V gene are SGHNT and YYREEE (reference sequence). J gave up 0 bases and V 3 bases, and 10 bases lay outside the gene matches. The CDR3 DNA is TGTGCCAGCAGCTCCGGGACTAGCGGGTTTCTAGGCTCCTACAATGAGCAGTTCTTC. Translated, it gives CASSSGTSGFLGSYNEQFF.

This clonotype was recorded a few times. CDR3 DNA sequence: TGTGCCAGCAGCCAACTCCGGGGCACTGAAGCTTTCTTT. Translation gives CASSQLRGTEAFF. The gene calls are TRBV7-6 and TRBJ1-1; D gene ambiguous. V shed 5 bases and J shed 4 bases, with 11 bases lying between them. This CDR3 spans 13 amino acids. Germline lookup yields CDR1 SGHVS and CDR2 FNYEAQ.

CDR3 region: CASSQDKRSVTGELFF. DNA for the CDR3: TGTGCCAGCAGCCAAGATAAACGATCGGTCACCGGGGAGCTGTTTTTT. The chain is built from TRBV3-1 and TRBJ2-2; D remains unclear. The CDR3 consists of 16 residues. The V gene lost 0 bases and the J gene lost 4 bases, with 12 bases spanning the gap. Germline V gene lookup returns CDR1 LGHDT and CDR2 YNNKEL (reference sequence). The full variable domain, in which reference TRBV3-1 and TRBJ2-2 provide the parts outside the CDR3, is DTAVSQTPKYLVTQMGNDKSIKCEQNLGHDTMYWYKQDSKKFLKIMFSYNNKELIINETVPNRFSPKSPDKAHLNLHINSLELGDSAVYFCASSQDKRSVTGELFFGEGSRLTVL.

The table lists this clonotype with a few counts. V is TRBV6-6 and J is TRBJ2-2, with TRBD1 matching 7 bases. This CDR3 has 19 amino acids. V lost 6 bases, J lost 0 bases, and 16 bases stayed unmatched. Looked up from germline, CDR1 is MNHNY and CDR2 is SVGAGI (reference sequence). The CDR3 coding sequence is TGTGCCAGCAGCCCGTTAGGGACAGCCTCTTGGGCGAACACCGGGGAGCTGTTTTTT. Amino acid sequence: CASSPLGTASWANTGELFF.

This clonotype was picked up many times. The chain couples TRBV7-9 to TRBJ2-1; 8 positions agree with TRBD2. CDR3 length equals 16 residues. Germline-derived CDR1 and CDR2 are SEHNR and FQNEAQ (reference sequence). The trim removed 1 base at V and 8 bases at J, leaving 10 bases unmatched. The CDR3 DNA is TGTGCCAGCAGCTTAGTGTCTGGCGGGGGGATATATGAGCAGTTCTTC. Its translation is CASSLVSGGGIYEQFF.

This clonotype was seen a few times. In DNA, the CDR3 is TGTGCCAGCAGCCAAGACTTCCGACAAGAAGCTTTCTTT. Residues: CASSQDFRQEAFF. The chain uses TRBV4-2 and TRBJ1-1; D is uncertain. Deletions cut 0 bases from V and 8 bases from J, with 10 bases between. Germline values: CDR1 LGHNA, CDR2 YNFKEQ. This CDR3 comprises 13 residues.

This clonotype came up a few times. The chain has TRBV10-3 and TRBJ1-1; 8 nucleotides match TRBD1. The CDR3 spans 15 residues. The ends lost 3 bases at V and 1 base at J; junction bases unmatched: 4. Germline CDR1 is ENHRY and CDR2 is SYGVKD. In DNA form, the CDR3 reads TGTGCCATCAGTGACCCGGACAGGGAGAACACTGAAGCTTTCTTT. This codes for CAISDPDRENTEAFF.

The table lists this clonotype with a few counts. The chain has TRBV20-1 and TRBJ2-5, with D perhaps matching TRBD1 or TRBD2 (5 bases each). The CDR3 has 14 amino acids. The germline gives CDR1 DFQATT, CDR2 SNEGSKA (reference sequence). The ends were cut back, 6 bases at V and 2 bases at J, with 16 bases in the middle. The CDR3 loop reads CSAHRGSPQETQYF. CDR3 nucleotides: TGCAGTGCCCATCGGGGCAGCCCTCAAGAGACCCAGTACTTC.

The chain has TRBV11-2 and TRBJ1-5, with 7 bases that match TRBD1. Trimming cost V 5 bases and J 2 bases; bases outside gene matches: 6. The germline gives CDR1 SGHAT, CDR2 FQNNGV. This CDR3 contains 15 residues. The CDR3 sequence: CASSDGDRRNQPQHF. CDR3 DNA: TGTGCCAGCAGCGATGGGGACAGACGCAATCAGCCCCAGCATTTT.

This clonotype was seen a handful of times. The J gene is TRBJ2-5, the V gene TRBV2, with 7 bases lining up with TRBD1. The J segment lost 4 bases and the V segment lost 8 bases, leaving 7 bases of the junction unmatched. Germline values: CDR1 SNHLY, CDR2 FYNNEI. CDR3 length: 13 residues. CDR3 sequence reads: CASLRQGRETQYF. The CDR3 DNA reads TGTGCCAGCCTGCGACAGGGCCGAGAGACCCAGTACTTC.